This T cell receptor (beta chain) was observed in a study of CD8+ T cells in alopecia areata (dated by TCRdb to the late 2010s). In the study overall: Treated patients were enrolled in an open-label pilot trial of oral tofacitinib at 5 to 10 mg twice daily for moderate-to-severe alopecia areata. The study used high-throughput TCRbeta sequencing to examine T cell clonal expansion in alopecia areata, in both the C3H/HeJ mouse model and human patients. Patients on tofacitinib were biopsied at baseline and after 4 and 24 weeks of treatment, and several of the patients also had a later scalp biopsy. Tofacitinib was given for 6 to 18 months, followed by 6 months of follow-up off drug to assess delayed response and recurrence. On the human side, TCRbeta sequencing was run on scalp tissue and on sorted CD4+ and CD8+ peripheral blood T cells from healthy controls and from alopecia areata patients with either patchy or totalis/universalis disease. TCRbeta CDR3 regions were amplified by immunoSEQ multiplex PCR with 35 Vbeta forward and 13 Jbeta reverse primers. RNA was extracted with the PAXgene miRNA kit for fixed scalp, the miRNeasy kit for PBMCs, and the RNeasy kit for mouse skin. Scalp clonality was compared across normal scalp (n=4), patchy alopecia areata scalp (n=8), and alopecia totalis/universalis scalp (n=8).

Including the terminal cysteine and phenylalanine, the CDR3 comprises 14 residues. Only the CDR3 DNA stays, 42 bases, in frame from base 1. V is pared back by 3 bases and J by 0 bases, with 6 bases lying between the germline termini. CDR1 SNHLY and CDR2 FYNNEI are derived from the germline V gene. This specimen's time point label, interpreted: baseline before oral tofacitinib. Lesional scalp punch biopsies and peripheral blood were collected from alopecia areata patients. PBMCs were separated by density centrifugation and stained for CD3, CD4 and CD8, after which CD4+ and CD8+ T cells were sorted on a FACSAria. Overall results and qualifications from the work: Unlike mouse skin, which is dominated by gammadelta T cells, normal human skin has resident alphabeta T cells that are also sequenced, and this complicates analysis of the scalp TCR repertoire. Shared TCR sequences between patients were less evident than in mice, which may be partly attributable to HLA diversity in the patient population. Compared with normal scalp, lesional scalp had higher clonality and more expanded CD8+ clones, particularly in alopecia totalis/universalis, a pattern that suggests antigenic drive.

A word on this clone: Its antigen is still unknown. Base qualities are not provided; no much larger clone lies one nucleotide away.

Library method: the immunoSEQ multiplex PCR assay. To provide template for TCR sequencing, every sample had RNA extracted and reverse transcribed into cDNA. SuperScript III was used for first-strand cDNA synthesis, primed with a 2:1 mix of oligo-dT and random hexamers. A synthetic immune receptor repertoire was used to gauge amplification bias, and whatever bias remained was removed computationally. The authors' pipeline ran thus. After raw reads were preprocessed to remove errors, the CDR3 was defined following IMGT conventions as running from the conserved cysteine to phenylalanine. To get clonality, Shannon entropy was normalized by log2 of the number of productive unique TCRs and the result was subtracted from 1. CD4 or CD8 identity of scalp clones was inferred by cross-referencing scalp TCRbeta sequences with sorted blood CD4 and CD8 repertoires. Drawn from immuneACCESS, this table holds only the in-frame rearrangements with V and J called that TCRdb kept. Clones are partly lost; checked studies trace under half to an unresolved V gene and leave the rest unexplained. That table gives V, J and clone size, and the DNA gave D and trimming. The sample includes more than 150,000 clones, with approximately 56% observed a single time. Roughly 15% of the sample belongs to the ten largest clones.

The sample here was CD4+ T cells sorted from blood, taken at week 0. This TCR derives from a human donor with alopecia areata. The sequence is built from TRBV2 and TRBJ1-3; TRBD1 is possibly the D segment (5 matching bases). Read as DNA, the sequence is TGTGCCAGCAGTGACAGGGACTCTGGAAACACCATATATTTT. It codes for CASSDRDSGNTIYF.